One sample yielded the 14 T cell receptor beta chains listed below, sequenced in a study of T-cell reconstitution after alpha-beta-depleted transplantation in children. Construction of the TCRbeta library involved unique molecular identifiers. TCRdb passed the PCR reads through MiXCR, listing each CDR3 protein once. The table includes roughly 350,000 distinct CDR3 sequences, about 9.4% detected once. Here the sequenced sample was PBMCs from the stem cell graft donor, taken from the stem cell graft. These receptors were taken from a human donor who donated a stem cell graft to a child with acute lymphoblastic leukemia.

This clonotype came up many times. The V call is TRBV5-1, the J call TRBJ1-1; 7 bases align to TRBD1. Trimming took 4 bases from V and 3 from J; bases not matched to a gene: 6. This CDR3 comprises 14 residues. CDR1 is SGHRS, CDR2 YFSETQ, per germline. The CDR3 here is CASSQGTADTEAFF. The CDR3 region has the DNA TGCGCCAGCAGCCAGGGGACAGCAGACACTGAAGCTTTCTTT.

This chain connects TRBV12-3 or TRBV12-4 to TRBJ1-1; 8 nucleotides align to TRBD1. The junction had 12 bases not matched to a gene; V was cut back by 0 bases and J by 0 bases. This CDR3 is 19 amino acids long. CDR3 loop: CASSLAGWQGALMNTEAFF. The CDR3 nucleotides are TGTGCCAGCAGTTTAGCGGGTTGGCAGGGGGCTTTAATGAACACTGAAGCTTTCTTT.

This clonotype was counted a few times. The rearrangement joins TRBV20-1 to TRBJ2-1, with 7 nucleotides matching TRBD2. V shed 6 bases and J 0 bases; nucleotides not matched to a gene: 5. The CDR3 totals 14 residues. CDR1 is DFQATT, CDR2 SNEGSKA, per germline (reference sequence). This CDR3 is CSAVAGTSYNEQFF. In nucleotides, the CDR3 is TGCAGTGCAGTAGCGGGTACCTCCTACAATGAGCAGTTCTTC.

This clonotype was found a few times. This chain connects TRBV20-1 to TRBJ2-3; 13 bases align to TRBD2. Looked up from germline, CDR1 is DFQATT and CDR2 is SNEGSKA (reference sequence). V lost 6 bases and J lost 3; bases outside the gene matches: 6. This CDR3 region has 15 residues. The CDR3 sequence is CSAWTSGSSTDTQYF. CDR3 sequence (DNA): TGCAGTGCATGGACTAGCGGGAGTAGTACAGATACGCAGTATTTT.

This clonotype has just a few counts. The gene calls are TRBV7-2 and TRBJ2-1, with TRBD2 matching 9 bases. CDR1 is SGHTA, CDR2 FQGNSA, per germline. The CDR3 has 15 residues. With 5 bases clipped from V and 7 bases from J, the junction kept 9 bases outside the gene matches. CDR3 in amino acids: CASSERAGGGNEQFF. The CDR3 DNA follows: TGTGCCAGCAGCGAGAGAGCGGGGGGCGGAAATGAGCAGTTCTTC.

This clonotype was recorded at least ten times. V is TRBV30 and J is TRBJ2-1; 9 positions agree with TRBD2. The CDR3 spans 14 residues. With 0 bases clipped from V and 6 bases from J, the junction kept 3 bases outside the gene matches. CDR1 is GTSNPN and CDR2 is SVGIG in the germline V gene (reference sequence). DNA for the CDR3: TGTGCCTGGAGTGTCCTAGCGGGAATCAATGAGCAGTTCTTC. Translating gives CAWSVLAGINEQFF.

This chain uses TRBV24-1 with TRBJ2-7, with 7 bases lining up with TRBD1. Trimming cost V 3 bases and J 5 bases; bases outside gene matches: 6. Germline V gene lookup returns CDR1 KGHDR and CDR2 SFDVKD. This CDR3 has 14 amino acids. The CDR3 nucleotides are TGTGCCACCAGTGATCGCCGGGACAGCCACGAGCAGTACTTC. This codes for CATSDRRDSHEQYF.

The chain couples TRBV7-8 to TRBJ2-5; D might be TRBD1 (6 bases). The germline CDR1 and CDR2 sequences are SGHVS and FQNEAQ. The CDR3 covers 13 residues. Deletions cut 6 bases from V and 1 base from J, with 9 bases between. DNA for the CDR3: TGTGCCAGCAGGGACAGCCTCCAAGAGACCCAGTACTTC. Translation: CASRDSLQETQYF.

This chain uses TRBV9 with TRBJ2-1; 8 positions agree with TRBD1. After removal of 4 bases from V and 7 bases from J, the junction contained 7 bases not matched to a gene. Per germline, CDR1 SGDLS and CDR2 YYNGEE. The CDR3 covers 14 residues. CDR3 sequence: CASSTGTGKNEQFF. CDR3 DNA sequence: TGTGCCAGCAGCACCGGGACAGGAAAAAATGAGCAGTTCTTC.

This clonotype has only a few counts. V is TRBV9 and J is TRBJ2-1, with 15 bases fitting TRBD2. Germline CDR1 reads SGDLS; CDR2 reads YYNGEE. V was clipped by 2 bases and J by 7 bases; unmatched bases: 7. CDR3 length: 17 amino acids. The CDR3 is CASSVSGLAGGRNEQFF. The CDR3 region has the DNA TGTGCCAGCAGCGTGTCAGGACTAGCGGGAGGGCGTAATGAGCAGTTCTTC.

There are a few counts of this clonotype. The V call is TRBV4-3, the J call TRBJ1-5; D might be TRBD1 (5 bases). Trimming removed 3 bases from V and 3 bases from J, with 12 bases in between. CDR3 size: 15 residues. The V gene's germline CDR1 is LGHNA and CDR2 YSLEER. The CDR3 DNA reads as TGCGCCAGCAGCCAGGATGGGACTCCCAATCAGCCCCAGCATTTT. Its translation is CASSQDGTPNQPQHF.

The genes are TRBV15 and TRBJ1-1, with 8 positions matching TRBD1. The CDR3 spans 15 residues. From germline, CDR1 is LNHNV and CDR2 YYDKDF (reference sequence). The ends lost 3 bases at V and 4 bases at J; junction bases unmatched: 7. The CDR3 sequence: CATSSGQGGGTEAFF. CDR3 nucleotide sequence: TGTGCCACCAGCAGTGGACAGGGTGGGGGCACTGAAGCTTTCTTT.

A few counts support this clonotype. The chain recombines TRBV5-1 with TRBJ2-3; no clear D. CDR3 length: 16 residues. V lost 0 bases and J 2 bases, leaving 13 bases between the germline ends. Germline V gene sequence: CDR1 SGHRS, CDR2 YFSETQ. In nucleotides, the CDR3 is TGCGCCAGCAGCTTGGGTTTCACACTGATCACAGATACGCAGTATTTT. Amino acid sequence: CASSLGFTLITDTQYF.

The rearrangement joins TRBV7-2 to TRBJ2-7; D possibly corresponds to TRBD1 (6 bases). V lost 1 base to trimming and J lost 5 bases, with 12 bases between them. The CDR3 totals 14 residues. The germline gives CDR1 SGHTA, CDR2 FQGNSA. The CDR3 bases are TGTGCCAGCAGCTTAGTGCCAGGGGTCCACGAGCAGTACTTC. It encodes CASSLVPGVHEQYF.